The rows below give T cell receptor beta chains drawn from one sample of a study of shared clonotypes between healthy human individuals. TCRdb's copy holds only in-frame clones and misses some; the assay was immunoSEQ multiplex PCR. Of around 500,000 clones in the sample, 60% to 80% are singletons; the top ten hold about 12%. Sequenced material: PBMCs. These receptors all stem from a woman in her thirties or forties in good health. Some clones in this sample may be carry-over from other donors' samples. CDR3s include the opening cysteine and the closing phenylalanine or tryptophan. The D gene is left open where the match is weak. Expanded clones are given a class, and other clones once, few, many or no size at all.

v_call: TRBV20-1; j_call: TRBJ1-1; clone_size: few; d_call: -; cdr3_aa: CSARSPAEAFF; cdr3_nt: TGCAGTGCCAGGTCGCCCGCTGAAGCTTTCTTT
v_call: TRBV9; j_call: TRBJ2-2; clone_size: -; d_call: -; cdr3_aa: CASSVVPGATGELFF; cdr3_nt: TGTGCCAGCAGCGTAGTTCCGGGGGCCACCGGGGAGCTGTTTTTT
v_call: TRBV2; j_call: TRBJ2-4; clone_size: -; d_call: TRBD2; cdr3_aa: CASSVEAGTSGSPKNIQYF; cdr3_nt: TGTGCCAGCAGTGTAGAGGCCGGGACTAGCGGGAGCCCCAAAAACATTCAGTACTTC
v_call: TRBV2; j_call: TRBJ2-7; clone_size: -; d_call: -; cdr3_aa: CASSEQGRAEQYF; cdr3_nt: TGTGCCAGCAGTGAACAGGGCAGGGCCGAGCAGTACTTC
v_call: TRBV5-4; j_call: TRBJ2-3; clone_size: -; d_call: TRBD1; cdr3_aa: CASSMTGSTDTQYF; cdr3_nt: TGTGCCAGCAGCATGACAGGGAGCACAGATACGCAGTATTTT
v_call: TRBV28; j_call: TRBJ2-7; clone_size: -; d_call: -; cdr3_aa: CASSSTSNGRYEQYF; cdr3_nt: TGTGCCAGCAGTTCAACTAGCAATGGACGATACGAGCAGTACTTC
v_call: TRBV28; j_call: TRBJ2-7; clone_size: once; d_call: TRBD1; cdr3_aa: CASSLSPQGGAGEQYF; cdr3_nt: TGTGCCAGCAGTTTAAGCCCACAGGGGGGAGCGGGCGAGCAGTACTTC
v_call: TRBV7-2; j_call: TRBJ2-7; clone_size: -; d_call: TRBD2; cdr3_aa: CASSPQPMSGVLEQYF; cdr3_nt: TGTGCCAGCAGCCCACAACCAATGAGCGGGGTTCTCGAGCAGTACTTC
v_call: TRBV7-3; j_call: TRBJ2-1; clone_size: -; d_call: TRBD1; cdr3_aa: CASSFRDRLFF; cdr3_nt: TGTGCCAGCAGCTTCCGGGACAGGTTGTTCTTC
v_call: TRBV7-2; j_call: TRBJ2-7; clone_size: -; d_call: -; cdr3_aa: CASSPGRSYEQYF; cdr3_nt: TGTGCCAGCAGCCCGGGACGGTCCTACGAGCAGTACTTC
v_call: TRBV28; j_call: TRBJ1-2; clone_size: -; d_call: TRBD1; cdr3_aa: CASSSPGTGVNYGYTF; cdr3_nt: TGTGCCAGCAGTTCACCCGGGACAGGGGTAAACTATGGCTACACCTTC